This T cell receptor (beta chain) is drawn from a study of blood T cell repertoires in COVID-19. The CDR3 is made up of 13 amino acids. The germline V gene encodes CDR1 LGHNA and CDR2 YNFKEQ. V was clipped by 6 bases and J by 3 bases, with 11 bases between them. Original handling: Amplifying reference gene primers gave estimates of nucleated cell counts. The assay was immunoSEQ multiplex PCR, and TCRdb's table has in-frame clones only and misses some. V, J and clone size were drawn from that table, and D and trimming were deduced from the DNA. Here the sample spans about 42,000 clones, approximately 91% being singletons. This clone was counted a few times.

The clonotype originates from a human donor in a cohort sampled during active COVID-19. The sample taken for sequencing was peripheral blood. The chain uses TRBV4-2 and TRBJ1-2, with a weak D call TRBD1 (5 bases). CDR3 in amino acids: CASRPDRDYGYTF. The CDR3 nucleotides read TGTGCCAGCAGACCCGACAGAGACTATGGCTACACCTTC.